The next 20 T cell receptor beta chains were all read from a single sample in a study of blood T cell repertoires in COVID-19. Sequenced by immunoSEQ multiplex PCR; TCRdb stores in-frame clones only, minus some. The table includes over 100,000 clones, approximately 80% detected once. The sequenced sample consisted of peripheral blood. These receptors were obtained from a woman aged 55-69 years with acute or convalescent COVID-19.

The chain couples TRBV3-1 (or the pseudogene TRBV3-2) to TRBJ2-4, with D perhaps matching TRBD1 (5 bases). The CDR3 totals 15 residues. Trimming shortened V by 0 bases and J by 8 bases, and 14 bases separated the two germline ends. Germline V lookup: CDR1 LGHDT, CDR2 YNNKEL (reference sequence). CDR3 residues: CASSQDLGRGDIQYF. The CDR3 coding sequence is TGTGCCAGCAGCCAAGATCTGGGGCGTGGAGACATTCAGTACTTC.

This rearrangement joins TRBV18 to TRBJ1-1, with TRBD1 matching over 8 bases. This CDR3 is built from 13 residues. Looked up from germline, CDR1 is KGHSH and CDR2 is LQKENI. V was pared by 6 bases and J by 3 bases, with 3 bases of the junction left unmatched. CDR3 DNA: TGTGCCAGCTCTCTACAGGGGGACACTGAAGCTTTCTTT. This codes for CASSLQGDTEAFF.

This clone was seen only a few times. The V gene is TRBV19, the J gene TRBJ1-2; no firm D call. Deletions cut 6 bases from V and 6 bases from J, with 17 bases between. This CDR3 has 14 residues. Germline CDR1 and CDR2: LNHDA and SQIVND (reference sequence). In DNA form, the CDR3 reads TGTGCCAGTAGCACTGGTCCTGGTTTGGATGGCTACACCTTC. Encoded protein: CASSTGPGLDGYTF.

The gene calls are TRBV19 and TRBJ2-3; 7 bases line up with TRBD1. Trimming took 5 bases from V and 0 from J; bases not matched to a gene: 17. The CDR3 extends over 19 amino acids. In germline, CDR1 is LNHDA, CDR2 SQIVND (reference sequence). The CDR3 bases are TGTGCCAGTAGTCCACCATACGACAGGGCACCCCACAGCACAGATACGCAGTATTTT. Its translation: CASSPPYDRAPHSTDTQYF.

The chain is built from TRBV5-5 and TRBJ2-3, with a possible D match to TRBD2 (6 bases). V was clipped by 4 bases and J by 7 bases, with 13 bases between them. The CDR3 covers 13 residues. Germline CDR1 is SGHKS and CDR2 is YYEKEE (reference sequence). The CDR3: CASSRDSGYTQYF. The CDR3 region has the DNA TGTGCCAGCAGCCGGGACTCGGGATATACGCAGTATTTT.

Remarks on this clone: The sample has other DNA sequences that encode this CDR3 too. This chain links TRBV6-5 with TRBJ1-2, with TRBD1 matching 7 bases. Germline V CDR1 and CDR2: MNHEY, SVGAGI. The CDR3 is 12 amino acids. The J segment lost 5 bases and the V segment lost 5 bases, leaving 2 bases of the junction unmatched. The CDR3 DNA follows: TGTGCCAGCAGTCCGGGACAGTATGGCTACACCTTC. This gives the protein CASSPGQYGYTF.

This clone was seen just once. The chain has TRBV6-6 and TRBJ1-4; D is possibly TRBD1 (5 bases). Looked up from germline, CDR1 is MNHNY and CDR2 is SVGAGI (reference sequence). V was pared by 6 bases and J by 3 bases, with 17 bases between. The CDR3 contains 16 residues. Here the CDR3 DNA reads TGTGCCAGCAGACCCCTCTGGCAGGGCCCTAATGAAAAACTGTTTTTT. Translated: CASRPLWQGPNEKLFF.

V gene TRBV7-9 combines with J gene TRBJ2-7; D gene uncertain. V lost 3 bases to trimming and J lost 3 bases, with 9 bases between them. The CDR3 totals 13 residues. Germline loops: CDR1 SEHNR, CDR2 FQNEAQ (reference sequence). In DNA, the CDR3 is TGTGCCAGCAGCTTCGACATACTCTACGAGCAGTACTTC. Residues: CASSFDILYEQYF.

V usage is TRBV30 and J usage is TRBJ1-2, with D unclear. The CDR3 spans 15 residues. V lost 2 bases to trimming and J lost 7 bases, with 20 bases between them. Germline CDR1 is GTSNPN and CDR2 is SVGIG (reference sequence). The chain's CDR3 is CAWSREGVRSGGYTF. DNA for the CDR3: TGTGCCTGGAGTCGGGAGGGTGTTAGATCCGGTGGCTACACCTTC.

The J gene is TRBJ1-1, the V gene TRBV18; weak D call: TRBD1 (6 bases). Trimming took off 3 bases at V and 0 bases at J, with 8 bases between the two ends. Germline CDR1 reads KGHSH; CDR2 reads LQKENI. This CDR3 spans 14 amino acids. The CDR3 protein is CASSPGQMNTEAFF. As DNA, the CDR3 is TGTGCCAGCTCACCTGGACAGATGAACACTGAAGCTTTCTTT.

The CDR3 region is CASREGNQPQHF. The CDR3 DNA reads TGTGCCAGCCGGGAGGGCAATCAGCCCCAGCATTTT. V usage is TRBV2 and J usage is TRBJ1-5; D remains ambiguous. The germline V gene encodes CDR1 SNHLY and CDR2 FYNNEI. The V and J ends lost 8 bases and 2 bases respectively, with 7 bases between them. CDR3 length equals 12 residues.

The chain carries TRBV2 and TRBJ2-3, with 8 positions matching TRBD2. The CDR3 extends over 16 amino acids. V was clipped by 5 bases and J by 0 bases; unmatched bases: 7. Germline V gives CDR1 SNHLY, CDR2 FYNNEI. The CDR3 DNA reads TGTGCCAGCAGTCCCGGAACTAGCGGTAGCACAGATACGCAGTATTTT. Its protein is CASSPGTSGSTDTQYF.

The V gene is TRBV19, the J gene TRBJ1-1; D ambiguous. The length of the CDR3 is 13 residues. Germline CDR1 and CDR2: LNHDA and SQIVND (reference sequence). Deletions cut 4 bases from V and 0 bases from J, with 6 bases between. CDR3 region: CASSSGVNTEAFF. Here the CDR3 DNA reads TGTGCCAGTAGTAGCGGTGTGAACACTGAAGCTTTCTTT.

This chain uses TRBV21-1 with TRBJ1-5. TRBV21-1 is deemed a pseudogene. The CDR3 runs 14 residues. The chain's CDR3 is CASSPRRSNQPQHF. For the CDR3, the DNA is TGTGCCAGCAGCCCTCGCCGGAGCAATCAGCCCCAGCATTTT.

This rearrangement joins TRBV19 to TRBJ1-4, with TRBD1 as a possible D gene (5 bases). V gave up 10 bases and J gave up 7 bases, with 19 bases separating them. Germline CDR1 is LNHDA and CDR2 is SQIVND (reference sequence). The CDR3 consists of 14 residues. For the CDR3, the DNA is TGTGCCACCCGGGGGGGAACCCCGTTTGAAAAACTGTTTTTT. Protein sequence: CATRGGTPFEKLFF.

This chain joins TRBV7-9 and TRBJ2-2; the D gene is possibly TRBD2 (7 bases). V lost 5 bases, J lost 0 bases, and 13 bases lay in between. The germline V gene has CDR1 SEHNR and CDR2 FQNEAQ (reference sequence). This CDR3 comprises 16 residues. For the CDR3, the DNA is TGTGCCAGCAGCCCGAGGGGGGGGACGAACACCGGGGAGCTGTTTTTT. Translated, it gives CASSPRGGTNTGELFF. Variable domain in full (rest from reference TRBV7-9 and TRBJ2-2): DTGVSQNPRHKITKRGQNVTFRCDPISEHNRLYWYRQTLGQGPEFLTYFQNEAQLEKSRLLSDRFSAERPKGSFSTLEIQRTEQGDSAMYLCASSPRGGTNTGELFFGEGSRLTVL.

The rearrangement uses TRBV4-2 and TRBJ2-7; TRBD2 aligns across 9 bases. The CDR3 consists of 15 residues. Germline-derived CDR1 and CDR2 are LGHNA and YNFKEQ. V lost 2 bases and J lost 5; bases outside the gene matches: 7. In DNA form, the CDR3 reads TGTGCCAGCAGCCAATCTAGCGGGGCGAACCACGAGCAGTACGTC. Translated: CASSQSSGANHEQYV.

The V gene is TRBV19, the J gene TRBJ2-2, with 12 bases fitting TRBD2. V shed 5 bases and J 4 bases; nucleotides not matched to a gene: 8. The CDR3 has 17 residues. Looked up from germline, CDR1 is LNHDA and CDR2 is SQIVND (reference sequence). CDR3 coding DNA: TGTGCCAGTAGTCACCTAGCGGGGGGGCCCGGCACCGGGGAGCTGTTTTTT. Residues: CASSHLAGGPGTGELFF. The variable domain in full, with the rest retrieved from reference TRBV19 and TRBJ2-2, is DGGITQSPKYLFRKEGQNVTLSCEQNLNHDAMYWYRQDPGQGLRLIYYSQIVNDFQKGDIAEGYSVSREKKESFPLTVTSAQKNPTAFYLCASSHLAGGPGTGELFFGEGSRLTVL.

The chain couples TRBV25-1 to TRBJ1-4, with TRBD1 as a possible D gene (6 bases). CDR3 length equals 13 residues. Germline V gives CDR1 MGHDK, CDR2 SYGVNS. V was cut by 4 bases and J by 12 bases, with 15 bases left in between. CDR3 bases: TGTGCCAGCAGTGGGCTACAGGGAGATGAACTGTTTTTT. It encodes CASSGLQGDELFF.

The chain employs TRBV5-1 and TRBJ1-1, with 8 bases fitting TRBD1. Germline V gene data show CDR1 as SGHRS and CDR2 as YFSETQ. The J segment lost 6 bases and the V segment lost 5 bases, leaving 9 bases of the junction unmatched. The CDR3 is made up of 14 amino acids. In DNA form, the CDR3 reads TGCGCCAGCAGTCCCGCGTCCAGGGGGCCTGAAGCTTTCTTT. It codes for CASSPASRGPEAFF.